The text below deals with one T cell receptor (beta chain). Its antigen is as yet unknown. Assay used: immunoSEQ multiplex PCR; TCRdb lists only in-frame clones, some missing. The sample includes more than 70,000 clones, approximately 83% of them seen just once. This entry belongs to a study of OX40 agonist ivuxolimab in advanced cancers. General observations from the study: At 0.1 to 3.0 mg/kg and by week 6, clonal expansion occurred in CD4+ and CD8+ blood T cells. Relative to CD4+, CD8+ T cells held more expanded clones on average.

V was clipped by 3 bases and J by 10 bases; unmatched bases: 5. Germline V gene data show CDR1 as LNHDA and CDR2 as SQIVND (reference sequence). CDR3 length equals 14 residues. At cycle 4 day 1, cycle 7 day 1, and baseline, blood was sampled. This chain connects TRBV19 to TRBJ2-4; 11 bases are a match to TRBD1. The specimen comprised CD4+ or CD8+ T cells sorted from blood, sampled in a trial of the OX40 agonist ivuxolimab. The TCR sequence derives from an adult with an advanced solid tumor such as melanoma, head and neck, liver or kidney cancer. The CDR3 DNA sequence: TGTGCCAGTAGTATTGGACAGGGGGCTGGAATTCAGTACTTC. Encoded protein: CASSIGQGAGIQYF.